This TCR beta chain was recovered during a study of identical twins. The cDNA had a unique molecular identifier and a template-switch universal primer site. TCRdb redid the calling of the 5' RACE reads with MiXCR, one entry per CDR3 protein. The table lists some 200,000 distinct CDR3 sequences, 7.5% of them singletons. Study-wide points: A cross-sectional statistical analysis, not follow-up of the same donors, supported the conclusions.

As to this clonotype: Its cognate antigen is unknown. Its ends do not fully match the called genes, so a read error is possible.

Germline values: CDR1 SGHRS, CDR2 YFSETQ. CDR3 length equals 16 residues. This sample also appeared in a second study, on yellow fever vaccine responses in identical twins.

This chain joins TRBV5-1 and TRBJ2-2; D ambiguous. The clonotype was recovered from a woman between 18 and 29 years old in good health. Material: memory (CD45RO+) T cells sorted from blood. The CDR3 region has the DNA TGCGCCAGCAGCTTGGGTGACATGGAGAACAACGGGGAGCTGTTTTTT. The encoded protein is CASSLGDMENNGELFF. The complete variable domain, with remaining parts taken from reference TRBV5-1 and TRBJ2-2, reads KAGVTQTPRYLIKTRGQQVTLSCSPISGHRSVSWYQQTPGQGLQFLFEYFSETQRNKGNFPGRFSGRQFSNSRSEMNVSTLELGDSALYLCASSLGDMENNGELFFGEGSRLTVL.